The present TCR beta chain was sequenced within a study of metastatic and nonmetastatic thyroid tumors. Study-level points and caveats: Reportedly, malignant thyroid tumors had significantly higher TCR beta diversity than benign nodules, in blood and tumor.

This clone was detected only a few times. As yet, its antigen is unknown. The CDR3 consists of 11 residues. Germline CDR1 is ENHRY and CDR2 is SYGVKD. The V gene lost 2 bases and the J gene lost 4 bases, with 3 bases spanning the gap. In the study's own analysis: The study's classifier, a distant-metastasis tool for papillary thyroid cancer, was built using CDR3 differences across clinicopathological groups. MiXCR was used by TCRdb to re-call the PCR reads. The V and J calls reflect TCRdb's pipeline rather than the authors' work. The data show around 21,000 clones, around 23% seen once. Treatment of any kind had been given to no patient before thyroid surgery.

Sequenced input: blood. The TCR was taken from a male donor with papillary thyroid cancer or a benign thyroid nodule (not recorded which). Some clones in this sample may be carry-over from other donors' samples. The chain recombines TRBV10-3 with TRBJ2-7; D gene ambiguous. CDR3 bases: TGTGCCATCAGTGAGGCGTACGAGCAGTACTTC. This codes for CAISEAYEQYF.